This T cell receptor (beta chain) was documented in a study of T-cell memory formation after mild COVID-19. Regarding the study as a whole: Cross-reactive memory apparently joined, as some responding clones appeared in pre-infection memory. Day 37-peaking second-wave clones had unconfirmed SARS-CoV-2 specificity. Later expanders leaned CD4+, whereas day 15 to 85 contracting clones were balanced CD4/CD8.

The CDR3 has 15 amino acids. Germline-derived CDR1 and CDR2 are LNHDA and SQIVND (reference sequence). V was shortened by 3 bases and J by 7 bases, with 16 bases between the two germline ends. On this clonotype: Its cognate antigen is unknown.

Researchers used 5'RACE with constant-segment primers to make TCR alpha and TCR beta cDNA libraries that carry sample barcodes and UMIs. Via MiXCR, TCRdb re-called the 5' RACE reads, giving one row per CDR3 protein. The data hold 400,000 or so distinct CDR3 sequences, with around 20% observed a single time. This chain uses TRBV19 with TRBJ2-1; possibly TRBD1 or TRBD2 for D (5 bases each). This sequence originates from an adult woman who had mild COVID-19 (a few samples of this study predate the infection). Cell type and time point are not known. Sequences were obtained from PBMCs or a T cell subset sorted from them (not recorded which). The CDR3 loop reads CASSMAGLGRNEQFF. For the CDR3, the DNA is TGTGCCAGTAGTATGGCGGGCTTGGGGCGGAATGAGCAGTTCTTC.